This TCR beta chain was sequenced for a study of technical replicates of blood from a few donors. Sequencing used immunoSEQ multiplex PCR; TCRdb keeps in-frame clones, though not all of them. There are approximately 82,000 clones in the sample; about 91% occur only once, and about 0.4% lies in the top ten. Trimming stripped 5 bases from V and 0 bases from J, with 11 bases between. This CDR3 comprises 16 residues. Germline values: CDR1 SGHTA, CDR2 FQGNSA. Sample: T cells isolated from PBMCs. This clonotype was sampled from a human donor in good health. Some clones in this sample may be carry-over from other donors' samples. The chain has TRBV7-2 and TRBJ2-6; D unresolved. The CDR3 DNA reads TGTGCCAGCAGCATAACTACGGGCTCTGGGGCCAACGTCCTGACTTTC. Encoded protein: CASSITTGSGANVLTF.